What follows are 2 T cell receptor beta chains derived from one specimen sequenced in a study of T cell repertoires in cytomegalovirus infection. Each CDR3 protein gets one entry after TCRdb re-called the reads with MiXCR. The profile shows a few hundred thousand distinct CDR3 sequences, roughly an eighth of them singletons. The sample consisted of PBMCs. The receptors originated from a human donor in good health (CMV status not recorded). Some clones in this sample may be carry-over from other donors' samples.

The chain has TRBV19 and TRBJ1-1; a weak D match, TRBD1 (5 bases). Germline assignment: CDR1 LNHDA and CDR2 SQIVND (reference sequence). V was cut by 9 bases and J by 1 base, with 15 bases left in between. CDR3 length: 14 residues. In nucleotides, the CDR3 is TGTGCCAGCAGAGGAAGGGGCGCGAACACTGAAGCTTTCTTT. This sequence encodes CASRGRGANTEAFF.

This clonotype showed up many times. The rearrangement joins TRBV18 to TRBJ2-2, with 7 positions matching TRBD1. Trimming removed 3 bases from V and 5 bases from J; junction bases left unmatched: 6. The CDR3 loop spans 15 amino acids. Germline CDR1 and CDR2: KGHSH and LQKENI. DNA of the CDR3: TGTGCCAGCTCACCGAAACAGGGGAAGACCGGGGAGCTGTTTTTT. Residues: CASSPKQGKTGELFF.